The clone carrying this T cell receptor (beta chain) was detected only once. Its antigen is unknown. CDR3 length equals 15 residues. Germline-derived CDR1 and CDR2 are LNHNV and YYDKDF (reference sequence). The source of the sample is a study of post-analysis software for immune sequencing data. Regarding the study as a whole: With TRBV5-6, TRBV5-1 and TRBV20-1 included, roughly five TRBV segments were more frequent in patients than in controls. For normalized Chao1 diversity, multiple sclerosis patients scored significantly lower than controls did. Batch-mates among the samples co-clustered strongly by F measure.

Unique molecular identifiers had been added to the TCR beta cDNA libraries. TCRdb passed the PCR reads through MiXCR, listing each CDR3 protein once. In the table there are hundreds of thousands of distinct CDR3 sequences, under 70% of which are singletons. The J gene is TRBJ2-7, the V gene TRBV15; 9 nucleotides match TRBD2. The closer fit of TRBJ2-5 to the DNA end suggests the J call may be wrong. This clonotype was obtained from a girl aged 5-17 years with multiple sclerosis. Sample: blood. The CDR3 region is CATSRGRTSEETQYF. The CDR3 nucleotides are TGTGCCACCAGCAGAGGACGGACTAGCGAAGAGACCCAGTACTTC.